This T cell receptor beta chain was recovered during a study of OX40 agonist ivuxolimab in advanced cancers. The method was immunoSEQ multiplex PCR; TCRdb's version includes in-frame clones alone and lacks a portion of them. Of 60,000 to 75,000 clones listed, 75% to 85% are singletons. Trimming stripped 0 bases from V and 5 bases from J, with 13 bases between. Germline-derived CDR1 and CDR2 are SGHTA and FQGTGA. The CDR3 is made up of 15 amino acids. This receptor was obtained from an adult with an advanced solid tumor such as melanoma, head and neck, liver or kidney cancer. This chain connects TRBV7-3 to TRBJ2-5; D is undetermined. The source material was CD4+ or CD8+ T cells sorted from blood, sampled in a trial of the OX40 agonist ivuxolimab. The DNA of the CDR3 is TGTGCCAGCAGCTTAACGTCCGGTTCTCTGGAGACCCAGTACTTC. Translation: CASSLTSGSLETQYF.